Following are 16 T cell receptor beta chains from one sample sequenced in a study of blood T cell repertoires in COVID-19. Generated by immunoSEQ multiplex PCR, the TCRdb table keeps only in-frame clones and is missing some. The sample records approximately 460,000 clones, about 91% being singletons. The material sequenced was peripheral blood. The receptor source for this set is a man between 18 and 35 years old with COVID-19, enrolled during active disease.

The chain combines TRBV11-3 with TRBJ2-3; a weak D match, TRBD2 (6 bases). The V gene's germline CDR1 is SGHNT and CDR2 YENEEA. Trimming left V 3 bases short and J 9 bases short, with 10 bases between. The CDR3 has 12 amino acids. Written as DNA, the CDR3 is TGTGCCAGCAGCTTGGGGGGATACACGCAGTATTTT. It specifies CASSLGGYTQYF.

This clone was seen a single time. The chain uses TRBV7-9 and TRBJ2-3, with TRBD2 as a possible D gene (7 bases). V lost 5 bases to trimming and J lost 2 bases, with 23 bases between them. The CDR3 loop spans 18 amino acids. Looked up from germline, CDR1 is SEHNR and CDR2 is FQNEAQ (reference sequence). The CDR3 nucleotides are TGTGCCAGCAGCCAGCTTCCCCGACCGGGGGGCCTCACAGATACGCAGTATTTT. Encoded protein: CASSQLPRPGGLTDTQYF. The variable domain in full, completed from reference TRBV7-9 and TRBJ2-3, reads DTGVSQNPRHKITKRGQNVTFRCDPISEHNRLYWYRQTLGQGPEFLTYFQNEAQLEKSRLLSDRFSAERPKGSFSTLEIQRTEQGDSAMYLCASSQLPRPGGLTDTQYFGPGTRLTVL.

The CDR3 sequence: CASSFQGARDEKLFF. CDR3 nucleotide sequence: TGCGCCAGCAGCTTTCAGGGGGCGCGAGACGAAAAACTGTTTTTT. The chain uses TRBV5-1 and TRBJ1-4, with 8 bases aligning to TRBD1. Trimming at V came to 2 bases and at J to 8 bases, leaving 8 bases not matched to a gene. Germline V CDR1 and CDR2: SGHRS, YFSETQ. The CDR3 consists of 15 residues.

This clone was seen once. The chain combines TRBV19 with TRBJ1-5; unclear D gene. Between the trimmed V and J ends, which lost 3 bases and 4 bases, there was a span of 7 bases. The CDR3 sequence is 13 residues long. CDR1 and CDR2 from the germline V gene are LNHDA and SQIVND (reference sequence). CDR3 amino acids: CASSISGNQPQHF. The CDR3 bases are TGTGCCAGTAGTATTTCGGGTAATCAGCCCCAGCATTTT.

In this sample, this clone turned up once. The J gene is TRBJ2-6, the V gene TRBV4-2; a possible D gene is TRBD1 (6 bases). The V gene lost 3 bases and the J gene lost 2 bases, with 11 bases spanning the gap. Germline values: CDR1 LGHNA, CDR2 YNFKEQ. CDR3 length: 16 residues. The CDR3 spells CASSQGTGTGANVLTF. The DNA of the CDR3 is TGTGCCAGCAGCCAGGGTACAGGGACTGGGGCCAACGTCCTGACTTTC.

CDR3 coding DNA: TGTGCCAGCAGCTTGTCTTACGGGACAGTAAATTACAATGAGCAGTTCTTC. This gives the protein CASSLSYGTVNYNEQFF. This sequence joins TRBV11-3 and TRBJ2-1, with 7 bases matching TRBD1. V gave up 3 bases and J gave up 4 bases; unmatched junction bases: 12. CDR3 length equals 17 residues. Germline assignment: CDR1 SGHNT and CDR2 YENEEA.

The rearrangement links TRBV2 to TRBJ2-5; 7 nucleotides agree with TRBD2. V dropped 6 bases and J dropped 3; count of bases not matched to a gene: 4. Germline lookup yields CDR1 SNHLY and CDR2 FYNNEI. The CDR3 consists of 13 residues. The CDR3 sequence: CASRAGFKETQYF. The CDR3 DNA reads as TGTGCCAGCAGAGCGGGGTTCAAAGAGACCCAGTACTTC.

The chain recombines TRBV5-1 with TRBJ1-1; tentatively, D is TRBD1 (5 bases). CDR3 length equals 14 residues. Germline loops: CDR1 SGHRS, CDR2 YFSETQ. Trimming removed 5 bases from V and 5 bases from J, with 16 bases in between. The CDR3 here is CASRWSVGGTEAFF. In DNA, the CDR3 is TGCGCCAGCAGGTGGTCTGTCGGGGGAACTGAAGCTTTCTTT.

The chain is built from TRBV7-6 and TRBJ1-1; D is ambiguous. The V gene lost 4 bases and the J gene lost 4 bases, with 16 bases spanning the gap. CDR1 and CDR2 (germline): SGHVS, FNYEAQ. The CDR3 is made up of 15 amino acids. CDR3 DNA sequence: TGTGCCAGCAGCTCCGACTTAGACGGGGTCACTGAAGCTTTCTTT. Encoded protein: CASSSDLDGVTEAFF.

This rearrangement joins TRBV14 to TRBJ2-7; 9 bases fit TRBD1. With 6 bases clipped from V and 7 bases from J, the junction kept 10 bases outside the gene matches. The CDR3 has 14 amino acids. Germline values: CDR1 SGHDN, CDR2 FVKESK. CDR3 DNA sequence: TGTGCCAGCAGACTAACAGGGGGCTCGCGAGAGCAGTACTTC. This sequence encodes CASRLTGGSREQYF.

This clone was recorded once. The chain combines TRBV5-1 with TRBJ2-1, with D unresolved. The CDR3 covers 13 residues. The V end lost 4 bases, the J end lost 6 bases, and 11 bases lay between the germline ends. The germline V gene has CDR1 SGHRS and CDR2 YFSETQ. The CDR3 loop is CASSPGGGNEQFF. For the CDR3, the DNA is TGCGCCAGCAGCCCCGGCGGCGGCAATGAGCAGTTCTTC.

V is TRBV5-1 and J is TRBJ2-7; a possible D gene is TRBD1 (5 bases). Per the germline V gene, CDR1 is SGHRS and CDR2 is YFSETQ. V gave up 4 bases and J gave up 3 bases, with 8 bases separating them. The length of the CDR3 is 12 residues. This chain's CDR3 is CASSGDSYEQYF. CDR3 nucleotides: TGCGCCAGCAGCGGAGACAGCTACGAGCAGTACTTC.

This clone was seen once. Written as DNA, the CDR3 is TGTGCCAGCAGTCCCGCAACTAACAATCAGCCCCAGCATTTT. It is translated as CASSPATNNQPQHF. The chain combines TRBV6-5 with TRBJ1-5; D remains ambiguous. The CDR3 runs to 14 residues. The germline V and J ends were trimmed by 5 bases and 3 bases, with 11 bases remaining between them. Germline CDR1 MNHEY, CDR2 SVGAGI.

The count of this clone is one. The rearrangement links TRBV5-4 to TRBJ2-7, with 7 bases fitting TRBD1. Trimming took 6 bases from V and 7 from J; bases not matched to a gene: 4. This CDR3 has 11 residues. Germline assignment: CDR1 SGHNT and CDR2 YYREEE (reference sequence). CDR3 protein: CASTRDSEQYF. The CDR3 bases are TGTGCCAGCACCAGGGACAGTGAGCAGTACTTC.

V is TRBV2 and J is TRBJ2-7; 9 bases fit TRBD1. Germline V gene lookup returns CDR1 SNHLY and CDR2 FYNNEI. Trimming at V came to 6 bases and at J to 5 bases, leaving 8 bases not matched to a gene. The length of the CDR3 is 14 residues. The CDR3 loop is CASSARTGENEQYF. The CDR3 DNA reads TGTGCCAGCAGCGCCCGGACAGGGGAGAACGAGCAGTACTTC.

As DNA, the CDR3 is TGTGCCAGCAGCCCCTCGACAGAAGAGACCCAGTACTTC. Its translation: CASSPSTEETQYF. This sequence joins TRBV5-6 and TRBJ2-5; tentatively, D is TRBD1 (5 bases). V was clipped by 4 bases and J by 3 bases, with 10 bases between them. The CDR3 spans 13 residues. Germline values: CDR1 SGHDT, CDR2 YYEEEE.